The T cell receptor (beta chain) described here comes from a study of blood T cell repertoires in COVID-19. Turning to the study itself: T cells, B-cell-depleted T cells, or PBMCs supplied cDNA or gDNA.

In the authors' workflow: Estimated nucleated cell counts came from reference gene primer amplification. Data came from immunoSEQ multiplex PCR; TCRdb stores just in-frame clones and leaves some out. The V and J calls and clone size come from that table; D and trimming were worked out from the DNA. The sample lists about 210,000 clones; about 83% were seen once. The V and J ends lost 2 bases and 12 bases respectively, with 11 bases between them. The germline V gene encodes CDR1 MDHEN and CDR2 SYDVKM. The CDR3 is 12 amino acids. The clonotype was recovered from a woman between 45 and 65 years old with active or convalescent COVID-19. Sequenced: peripheral blood. The rearrangement joins TRBV28 to TRBJ2-1; D unclear. The CDR3 nucleotides read TGTGCCAGCAGTTTAGTCGGGTTCCGGCAGTTCTTC. Its protein is CASSLVGFRQFF.